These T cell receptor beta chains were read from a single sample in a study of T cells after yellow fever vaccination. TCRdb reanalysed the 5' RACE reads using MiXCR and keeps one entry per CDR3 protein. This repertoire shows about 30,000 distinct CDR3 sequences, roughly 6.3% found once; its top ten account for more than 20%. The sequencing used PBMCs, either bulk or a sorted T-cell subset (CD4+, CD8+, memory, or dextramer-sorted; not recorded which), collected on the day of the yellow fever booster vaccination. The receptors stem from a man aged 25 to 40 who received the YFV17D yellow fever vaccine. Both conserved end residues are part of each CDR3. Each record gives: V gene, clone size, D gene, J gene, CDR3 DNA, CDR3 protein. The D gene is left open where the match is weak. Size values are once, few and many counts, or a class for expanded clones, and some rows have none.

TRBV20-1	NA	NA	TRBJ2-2	TGCAGTGGAACAGACAGATACACCGGGGAGCTGTTTTTT	CSGTDRYTGELFF
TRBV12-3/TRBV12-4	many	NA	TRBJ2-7	TGTGCCAGCAGCCTTACTTACGAGCAGTACTTC	CASSLTYEQYF
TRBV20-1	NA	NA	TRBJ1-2	TGCAGTGCTAGAGATTTGTTAGAGAACTATGGCTACACCTTC	CSARDLLENYGYTF
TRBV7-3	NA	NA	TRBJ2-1	TGTGCCTGCTGTTTAAAGGTTTTGGGGGGTCCAGGGAATGAGCAGTTCTTC	CACCLKVLGGPGNEQFF
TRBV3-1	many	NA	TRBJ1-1	TGTGCCAGTAGCCGGCCCGGGACATTGAACACTGAAGCTTTCTTT	CASSRPGTLNTEAFF
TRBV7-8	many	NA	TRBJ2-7	TGTGCCAGCAGCTTTCCCGGGGGCTACGAGCAGTACTTC	CASSFPGGYEQYF
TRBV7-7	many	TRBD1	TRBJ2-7	TGTGCCAGCAGCCCCTCGGACAGGGGGACCGAGCAGTACTTC	CASSPSDRGTEQYF
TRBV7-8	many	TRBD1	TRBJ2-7	TGTGCCAGCAGCTTAGACCGGGACAGGTTCTACGAGCAGTACTTC	CASSLDRDRFYEQYF
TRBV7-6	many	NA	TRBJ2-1	TGTGCCAGCAGCTTGACTAATGAGCAGTTCTTC	CASSLTNEQFF
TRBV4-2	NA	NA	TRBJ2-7	TGTGCCAGCAGCCAAGAGTCACAGCGCTCCTACGAGCAGTACTTC	CASSQESQRSYEQYF
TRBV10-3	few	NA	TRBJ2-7	TGTGCCATCAGTGAGTCGGGTTTACAGGCCTTAACACCGCAGTACTTC	CAISESGLQALTPQYF
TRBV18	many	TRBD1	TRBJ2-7	TGTGCCAGCTCACCACCGGGACAGATCTACGAGCAGTACTTC	CASSPPGQIYEQYF
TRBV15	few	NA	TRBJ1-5	TGTGCCACCAGCAGAGATTTGAAGGACCAGCCCCAGCATTTT	CATSRDLKDQPQHF
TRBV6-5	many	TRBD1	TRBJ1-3	TGTGCCAGCAGGCCAGGGGGCGAATTGCGGGAGGGAAGAAACACCATATATTTT	CASRPGGELREGRNTIYF
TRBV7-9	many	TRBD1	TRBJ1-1	TGTGCCAGCTCACGGACAGGGGTTACTGAAGCTTTCTTT	CASSRTGVTEAFF
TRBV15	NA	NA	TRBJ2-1	TGTGCCACCAGCAGGAACCCCGCCGATGAGCAGTTCTTC	CATSRNPADEQFF
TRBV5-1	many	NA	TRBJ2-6	TGCGCCAGCAGCTTGGGGCAGACACTCTCTCGGGCCAACGTCCTGACTTTC	CASSLGQTLSRANVLTF
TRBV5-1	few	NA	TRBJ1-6	TGCGCCAGCAAAGCTACAATGGATTCACCCCTCCACTTT	CASKATMDSPLHF
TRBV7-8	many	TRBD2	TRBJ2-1	TGTGCCAGCAGCTTTTTAATAGCGGGAGGTTTTGGTATGAATGAGCAGTTCTTC	CASSFLIAGGFGMNEQFF
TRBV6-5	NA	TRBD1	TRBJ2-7	TGTGCCAGCAGTTACCGGACAGGGGACGAGCAGTACTTC	CASSYRTGDEQYF
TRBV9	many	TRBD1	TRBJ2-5	TGTGCCAGCAGCGCCGGGACAGTCCAAGAGACCCAGTACTTC	CASSAGTVQETQYF
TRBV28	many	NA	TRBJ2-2	TGTGCCAGCAGTTTGGAGGCGTCGAACACCGGGGAGCTGTTTTTT	CASSLEASNTGELFF
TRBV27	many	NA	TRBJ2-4	TGTGCCAGCAGTTTACTCCCTTCGTCCTCTTCAGCCAAAAACATTCAGTACTTC	CASSLLPSSSSAKNIQYF
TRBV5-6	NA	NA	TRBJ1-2	TGTGCCAGCAGCATTTCCAGGACAGCTTACACCTTC	CASSISRTAYTF
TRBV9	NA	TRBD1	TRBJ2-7	TGTGCCAGCAGCCCCTGGACAGGGGGGAACGAGCAGTACTTC	CASSPWTGGNEQYF
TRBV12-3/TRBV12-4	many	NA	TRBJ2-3	TGTGCCAGCAGTTTAGCCACCGGGACAGATACGCAGTATTTT	CASSLATGTDTQYF
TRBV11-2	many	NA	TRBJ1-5	TGTGCCAGCAGCTCGTCTCAGCCCCAGCATTTT	CASSSSQPQHF
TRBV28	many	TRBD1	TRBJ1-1	TGTGCCAGCAGCCCGACAGGGGGGAGTGAAGCTTTCTTT	CASSPTGGSEAFF
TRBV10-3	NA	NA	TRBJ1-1	TGTGCCATCAGTGAGTCGGGCAGGGACACTGAAGCTTTCTTT	CAISESGRDTEAFF
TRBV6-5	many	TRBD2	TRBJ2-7	TGTGCCAGCAGTTACCGGAGGTCTGGGACTAGGGCCTACGAGCAGTACTTC	CASSYRRSGTRAYEQYF
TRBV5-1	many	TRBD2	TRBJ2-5	TGCGCCAGCAGCCCGATCATAACTAGCGGGAGTTTGAAAGAGACCCAGTACTTC	CASSPIITSGSLKETQYF
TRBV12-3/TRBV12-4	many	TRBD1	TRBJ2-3	TGTGCCAGCAGTTTGGGGACAGGCACAGATACGCAGTATTTT	CASSLGTGTDTQYF